This T cell receptor (beta chain) came from a study of graft-versus-host responses after intestinal transplantation. Details on this clone: Antigen unknown.

Profiled with immunoSEQ multiplex PCR; TCRdb holds only in-frame clones, not every one. The table lists some 48,000 clones, roughly 95% of them singletons. Whole-study results and caveats: Circulating GvH clones peaking coincided with falling HvG clones soon after transplant.

The clonotype comes from a human donor who was the organ donor for an intestinal transplant. The source was unstimulated CD8+ T cells sorted from spleen or lymph node cells, collected before transplant.

The CDR3 nucleotides are TGCGCCAGCAGGGTTGACAGGGGGATGAACACTGAAGCTTTCTTT. It encodes CASRVDRGMNTEAFF. This chain joins TRBV10-1 and TRBJ1-1; 9 nucleotides agree with TRBD1. The germline CDR1 and CDR2 sequences are WNHNN and SYGVQD (reference sequence). J gave up 0 bases and V 6 bases, and 5 bases lay outside the gene matches. The CDR3 covers 15 residues.